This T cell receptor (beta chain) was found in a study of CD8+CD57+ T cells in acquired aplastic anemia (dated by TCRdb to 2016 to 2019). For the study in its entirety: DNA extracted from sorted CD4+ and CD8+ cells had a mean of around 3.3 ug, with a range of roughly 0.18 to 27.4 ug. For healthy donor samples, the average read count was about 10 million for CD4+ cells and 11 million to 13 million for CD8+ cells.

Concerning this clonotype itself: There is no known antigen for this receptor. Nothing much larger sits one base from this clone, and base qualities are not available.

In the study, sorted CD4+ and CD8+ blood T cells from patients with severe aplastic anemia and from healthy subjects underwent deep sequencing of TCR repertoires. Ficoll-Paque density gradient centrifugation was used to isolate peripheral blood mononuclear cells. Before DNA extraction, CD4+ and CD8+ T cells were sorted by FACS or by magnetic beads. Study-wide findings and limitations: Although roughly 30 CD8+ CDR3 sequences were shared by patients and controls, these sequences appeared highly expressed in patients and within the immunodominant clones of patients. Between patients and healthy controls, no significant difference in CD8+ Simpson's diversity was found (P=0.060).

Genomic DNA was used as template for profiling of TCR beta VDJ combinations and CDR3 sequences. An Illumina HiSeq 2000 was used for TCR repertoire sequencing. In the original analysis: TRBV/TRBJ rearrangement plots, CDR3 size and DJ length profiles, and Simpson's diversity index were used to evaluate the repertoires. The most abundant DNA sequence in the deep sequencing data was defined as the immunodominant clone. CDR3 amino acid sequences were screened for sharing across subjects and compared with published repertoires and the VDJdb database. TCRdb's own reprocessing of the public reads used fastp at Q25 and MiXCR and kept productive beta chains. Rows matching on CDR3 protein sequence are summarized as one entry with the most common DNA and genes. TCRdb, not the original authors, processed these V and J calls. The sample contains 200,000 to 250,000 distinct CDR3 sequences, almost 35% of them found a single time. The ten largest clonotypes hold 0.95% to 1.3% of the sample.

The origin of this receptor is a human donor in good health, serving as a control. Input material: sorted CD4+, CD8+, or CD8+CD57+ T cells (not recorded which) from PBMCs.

The DNA is TGTGCCAGCAGCTTATGGGACAGGGGGCGTACCGGGGAGCTGTTTTTT. This encodes CASSLWDRGRTGELFF. Recombination connected TRBV7-8 to TRBJ2-2, with 12 bases matching TRBD1. In the germline V gene, CDR1 corresponds to SGHVS and CDR2 to FQNEAQ. Compared with germline, V lacks 2 bases and J lacks 5 bases; bases without a gene match: 3. Including the terminal cysteine and phenylalanine, the CDR3 comprises 16 residues. Only the CDR3 region is kept as DNA, spanning 48 bases read in frame from base 1.